These T cell receptor beta chains were read from a single sample in a study of regulatory T cells in long-lasting Graves disease. TCRdb reanalysed the multiplex PCR reads using MiXCR and keeps one entry per CDR3 protein. The table records a few hundred thousand distinct CDR3 sequences, around a fifth of them present only once. The material was peripheral blood mononuclear cells (PBMCs), obtained when the disease was refractory, from a patient treated with antithyroid drugs. These TCRs come from a female donor with Graves disease. Both conserved end residues are part of each CDR3. D genes are given only for firm matches. For some rows the clone size is stated as once, few or many, or as a class when expanded; others skip it.

TRBD1	TRBJ2-2	many	TRBV5-1	CASSRDRAAAGELFF	TGCGCCAGCAGCCGGGACAGGGCAGCAGCCGGGGAGCTGTTTTTT
-	TRBJ1-2	-	TRBV7-3	CASSPLGGSYGYTF	TGTGCCAGCAGCCCCCTGGGTGGATCATATGGCTACACCTTC
-	TRBJ2-5	many	TRBV7-8	CASSLAEVETQYF	TGTGCCAGCAGCTTAGCGGAGGTGGAGACCCAGTACTTC
-	TRBJ1-5	-	TRBV6-2/TRBV6-3	CASNYFGGGGQPQHF	TGTGCCAGCAATTATTTTGGGGGAGGAGGTCAGCCCCAGCATTTT
-	TRBJ1-4	many	TRBV10-3	CAISERESEKLFF	TGTGCCATCAGTGAACGAGAGTCCGAAAAACTGTTTTTT
-	TRBJ1-2	-	TRBV28	CASQKGSNYGYTF	TGTGCCAGCCAGAAAGGTTCAAACTATGGCTACACCTTC
-	TRBJ2-7	few	TRBV29-1	CSVHLAGGTPYEQYF	TGCAGCGTCCACTTAGCTGGCGGAACACCCTACGAGCAGTACTTC
-	TRBJ1-1	many	TRBV12-3/TRBV12-4	CASSPDRPIPFF	TGTGCCAGCAGCCCTGACAGGCCGATCCCTTTCTTT
-	TRBJ1-3	-	TRBV12-3/TRBV12-4	CASSLLTSGNTIYF	TGTGCCAGCAGCCTTTTGACTTCTGGAAACACCATATATTTT
TRBD2	TRBJ2-1	once	TRBV30	CAWKNPGLATFYEQFF	TGTGCCTGGAAGAACCCAGGACTAGCTACCTTCTATGAGCAGTTCTTC
TRBD2	TRBJ2-7	few	TRBV19	CASSIGLAGTYEQYF	TGTGCCAGTAGTATCGGACTAGCGGGGACCTACGAGCAGTACTTC
TRBD1	TRBJ2-5	many	TRBV29-1	CSVERYRGLLGETQYF	TGCAGCGTGGAAAGATACAGGGGTTTGTTGGGAGAGACCCAGTACTTC
-	TRBJ2-5	many	TRBV20-1	CSASKGQETQYF	TGCAGTGCTAGTAAGGGGCAGGAGACCCAGTACTTC
-	TRBJ2-7	many	TRBV6-5	CASSYGYRPQGEQYF	TGTGCCAGCAGTTACGGTTATAGGCCTCAAGGGGAGCAGTACTTC
-	TRBJ1-3	-	TRBV5-6	CASSLVPETGNTIYF	TGTGCCAGCAGCTTGGTTCCAGAAACTGGAAACACCATATATTTT
-	TRBJ2-7	-	TRBV12-3/TRBV12-4	CASSPVPQGAYEQYF	TGTGCCAGCAGTCCCGTGCCGCAGGGAGCCTACGAGCAGTACTTC
-	TRBJ1-1	many	TRBV6-1	CASTGGNTEAFF	TGTGCCAGCACCGGAGGGAACACTGAAGCTTTCTTT
-	TRBJ1-4	-	TRBV28	CASSLAGANGAGDEKLFF	TGTGCCAGCAGTTTGGCGGGGGCCAACGGGGCCGGGGACGAAAAACTGTTTTTT
TRBD2	TRBJ2-3	-	TRBV4-2	CASSDLAGGLTDTQYF	TGTGCCAGCAGCGACCTAGCGGGAGGCCTCACAGATACGCAGTATTTT
TRBD1	TRBJ1-2	many	TRBV20-1	CSARDLGQGNYGYTF	TGCAGTGCTAGGGACCTCGGACAGGGGAACTATGGCTACACCTTC
-	TRBJ1-5	-	TRBV20-1	CSASRPRGNQPQHF	TGCAGTGCTAGTAGGCCCAGGGGCAATCAGCCCCAGCATTTT
TRBD1	TRBJ1-5	-	TRBV11-1	CASSQATGEVNQPQHF	TGTGCCAGCAGCCAAGCAACAGGGGAAGTCAATCAGCCCCAGCATTTT
-	TRBJ1-2	-	TRBV12-3/TRBV12-4	CASSWGDRGYTF	TGTGCCAGCAGTTGGGGGGATCGGGGCTACACCTTC
-	TRBJ2-3	-	TRBV6-2/TRBV6-3	CASRDGGTDTQYF	TGTGCCAGCCGCGACGGGGGCACAGATACGCAGTATTTT
-	TRBJ2-7	-	TRBV27	CASSYNRDYEQYF	TGTGCCAGCAGTTACAACAGGGACTACGAGCAGTACTTC
-	TRBJ2-5	-	TRBV19	CASTPDRLVRGTQYF	TGTGCCAGTACCCCCGATCGCCTGGTCCGGGGGACCCAGTACTTC
-	TRBJ1-2	-	TRBV7-9	CASSLGQDGYGYTF	TGTGCCAGCAGCTTAGGACAGGACGGGTATGGCTACACCTTC
-	TRBJ2-2	-	TRBV5-1	CASRQLRDITGELFF	TGCGCCAGCAGACAACTCCGGGACATCACCGGGGAGCTGTTTTTT
-	TRBJ1-5	-	TRBV4-3	CASSQDLQDQPQHF	TGCGCCAGCAGCCAAGATCTACAGGATCAGCCCCAGCATTTT
-	TRBJ2-5	many	TRBV6-1	CAASTGARVQETQYF	TGTGCCGCCTCTACTGGGGCTCGGGTTCAAGAGACCCAGTACTTC
-	TRBJ1-1	many	TRBV20-1	CSARDHEEPEAFF	TGCAGTGCTAGAGATCATGAGGAACCTGAAGCTTTCTTT
TRBD1	TRBJ1-2	many	TRBV9	CASSTWTGVKGYTF	TGTGCCAGCAGCACTTGGACAGGGGTGAAAGGCTACACCTTC